What follows are 19 T cell receptor beta chains derived from one specimen sequenced in a study of read filtering for tumor transcriptome and immune sequencing. This library used roughly 430 ng RNA and molecular barcoded adaptors spanning alpha/delta and beta/gamma chains. MiXCR was run by TCRdb on the reads, yielding one entry per CDR3 protein. The repertoire has over 45,000 distinct CDR3 sequences, 20% to 25% of them found once; the top ten carry approximately 17%. Input material: a population of CD138-negative cells sorted from bone marrow. These receptors all come from a donor at least 40 years old with multiple myeloma.

This clonotype has ten or more counts. This sequence joins TRBV19 and TRBJ2-1; TRBD1 matches at 7 bases. Losses at the gene ends were 0 bases for V and 4 bases for J; bases not matched to a gene: 6. Germline CDR1 is LNHDA and CDR2 is SQIVND (reference sequence). The CDR3 sequence is 16 residues long. The CDR3 DNA follows: TGTGCCAGTAGTATAGATCAAGGGGGCACTTACAATGAGCAGTTCTTC. Protein product: CASSIDQGGTYNEQFF. The entire variable domain, with the rest obtained from reference TRBV19 and TRBJ2-1, is as follows: DGGITQSPKYLFRKEGQNVTLSCEQNLNHDAMYWYRQDPGQGLRLIYYSQIVNDFQKGDIAEGYSVSREKKESFPLTVTSAQKNPTAFYLCASSIDQGGTYNEQFFGPGTRLTVL.

Of note for this clonotype: The likely explanation is a read error, given a far larger clone one base away. The chain links TRBV12-3 or TRBV12-4 to TRBJ2-1; tentatively, D is TRBD2 (6 bases). Trimming cost V 8 bases and J 6 bases, with 11 bases left between them. CDR3 length equals 12 residues. CDR3 nucleotides: TGTGCCAGCCGGGACTCCGGCAATGAGCAGTTCTTC. Protein: CASRDSGNEQFF.

This clonotype has ten or more counts. This sequence joins TRBV28 and TRBJ2-7; D call uncertain. The germline gives CDR1 MDHEN, CDR2 SYDVKM. Trimming removed 6 bases at V and 0 bases at J, with 27 bases between. This CDR3 is built from 19 residues. The CDR3 protein is CASRARYARSAEVSYEQYF. In DNA form, the CDR3 reads TGTGCCAGCAGAGCACGGTATGCGAGGAGCGCTGAGGTCTCCTACGAGCAGTACTTC.

This clonotype was seen at least ten times. J is TRBJ2-7 and V is TRBV5-1; D is uncertain. CDR3 length equals 14 residues. Trimming removed 5 bases from V and 6 bases from J, with 18 bases in between. In germline, CDR1 is SGHRS, CDR2 YFSETQ. The CDR3 DNA reads as TGCGCCAGCAGACTCTACCTCGATAGTCGCGAGCAGTACTTC. Residues: CASRLYLDSREQYF.

The chain is built from TRBV20-1 and TRBJ2-3; maybe TRBD2 (5 bases). The V end was cut by 5 bases, the J end by 8 bases, with 17 bases between. The V gene's germline CDR1 is DFQATT and CDR2 SNEGSKA (reference sequence). This CDR3 spans 13 amino acids. CDR3 bases: TGCAGTGCTGGGAGTGGATACGGTGGTACGCAGTATTTT. The encoded protein is CSAGSGYGGTQYF.

With respect to this clonotype: A much larger clone differs from this one at a single base, so this may be a read error. This sequence joins TRBV15 and TRBJ2-2, with TRBD2 as a possible D gene (5 bases). Germline V gives CDR1 LNHNV, CDR2 YYDKDF (reference sequence). There are 14 residues in the CDR3. CDR3 sequence: CATRVERNTGELSF. The CDR3 nucleotides read TGTGCCACCAGAGTGGAGCGGAACACCGGGGAGCTGTCTTTT.

This clonotype occurred many times. This chain uses TRBV28 with TRBJ1-4, with D hard to call. The CDR3 runs 12 residues. Germline CDR1 and CDR2: MDHEN and SYDVKM. The V end was cut by 2 bases, the J end by 5 bases, with 3 bases between. As DNA, the CDR3 is TGTGCCAGCAGTTTACGCAATGAAAAACTGTTTTTT. The encoded protein is CASSLRNEKLFF.

The chain recombines TRBV29-1 with TRBJ1-1; D remains unclear. V gave up 1 base and J gave up 1 base, with 10 bases separating them. Germline CDR1 reads SQVTM; CDR2 reads ANQGSEA. This CDR3 has 14 amino acids. CDR3 in amino acids: CSVEVGGSNTEAFF. The CDR3 nucleotides are TGCAGCGTTGAAGTGGGAGGTTCGAACACTGAAGCTTTCTTT.

At least ten counts were recorded for this clonotype. In DNA, the CDR3 is TGTGCCAGCAGCCCGCAGGGGTTTGGCTACGAGCAGTACTTC. Its protein is CASSPQGFGYEQYF. The chain is built from TRBV28 and TRBJ2-7; the D gene is possibly TRBD1 (6 bases). Trimming took off 6 bases at V and 3 bases at J, with 15 bases between the two ends. In germline, CDR1 is MDHEN, CDR2 SYDVKM. This CDR3 contains 14 residues.

This clonotype was counted a few times. The V gene is TRBV20-1, the J gene TRBJ2-5, with 7 bases aligning to TRBD2. Germline lookup yields CDR1 DFQATT and CDR2 SNEGSKA (reference sequence). The CDR3 consists of 15 residues. V dropped 5 bases and J dropped 5; count of bases not matched to a gene: 14. DNA for the CDR3: TGCAGTGCTGAACGCGCAAGCGGGGCGGGGGAGACCCAGTACTTC. As protein: CSAERASGAGETQYF.

This clonotype was found once. One junction end disagrees with the germline gene, perhaps due to a read error. The V call is TRBV5-1, the J call TRBJ2-7; TRBD2 matches at 7 bases. The CDR3 spans 14 residues. The germline CDR1 and CDR2 sequences are SGHRS and YFSETQ. The CDR3 DNA reads as TGCGCCAGCAGCCCGGGGGGTAGCCCCTACGAGCAGCACTTC. It translates to CASSPGGSPYEQHF.

CDR3 sequence: CSARDQGSGNIYEQYF. CDR3 nucleotides: TGCAGTGCTAGAGACCAGGGTAGCGGGAATATCTACGAGCAGTACTTC. The V call is TRBV20-1, the J call TRBJ2-7, with TRBD2 matching 8 bases. Germline lookup yields CDR1 DFQATT and CDR2 SNEGSKA (reference sequence). CDR3 length: 16 amino acids. The V gene end was trimmed by 0 bases and the J gene end by 3 bases; junction bases not matched to a gene: 10.

Many counts were recorded for this clonotype. The V call is TRBV27, the J call TRBJ2-1; D is perhaps TRBD1 or TRBD2 (5 bases each). CDR1 and CDR2 from the germline V gene are MNHEY and SMNVEV (reference sequence). The CDR3 consists of 17 residues. Trimming removed 2 bases from V and 1 base from J, with 15 bases in between. CDR3 nucleotide sequence: TGTGCCAGCAGTTTAAACAGAGGGGTCTGGTCCTACAATGAGCAGTTCTTC. This sequence encodes CASSLNRGVWSYNEQFF.

This clonotype appeared many times. This sequence joins TRBV29-1 and TRBJ2-1; D gene ambiguous. V shed 3 bases and J shed 6 bases, with 15 bases lying between them. The CDR3 consists of 14 residues. Germline lookup yields CDR1 SQVTM and CDR2 ANQGSEA. DNA of the CDR3: TGCAGCGTTGATGAAGCGAGAGGAACCAATGAGCAGTTCTTC. Amino acid sequence: CSVDEARGTNEQFF.

About this clonotype: This likely traces to a read error, being one base from a far larger clone. The chain combines TRBV6-5 with TRBJ2-1; D unresolved. The CDR3 runs 15 residues. CDR1 MNHEY and CDR2 SVGAGI come from the germline V gene. Deletions cut 6 bases from V and 2 bases from J, with 14 bases between. The CDR3 region is CASSPDGDPYNEQFF. CDR3 DNA: TGTGCCAGCAGCCCGGACGGAGACCCCTACAATGAGCAGTTCTTC.

Remarks on this clonotype: This clone may be a read error of a much larger clone one base away. This sequence joins TRBV29-1 and TRBJ2-1, with 7 positions matching TRBD2. From germline, CDR1 is SQVTM and CDR2 ANQGSEA. The CDR3 spans 15 residues. The J segment lost 5 bases and the V segment lost 0 bases, leaving 7 bases of the junction unmatched. The CDR3 DNA reads TGCAGCGTTGAAGATCAGACGGGAGGCAACAATGAGCAGTTCTTC. Translated: CSVEDQTGGNNEQFF.

This clonotype showed up many times. The rearrangement links TRBV20-1 to TRBJ2-7; 8 bases fit TRBD2. J lost 3 bases, V lost 0 bases, and 4 bases had no gene match. This CDR3 is 14 amino acids long. Looked up from germline, CDR1 is DFQATT and CDR2 is SNEGSKA (reference sequence). The CDR3 nucleotides are TGCAGTGCTAGAGATGTGGGACTAGACTACGAGCAGTACTTC. Translated, it gives CSARDVGLDYEQYF.

The chain combines TRBV5-6 with TRBJ1-1, with D uncertain. V was shortened by 0 bases and J by 9 bases, with 15 bases between the two germline ends. CDR1 is SGHDT, CDR2 YYEEEE, per germline. CDR3 length: 14 amino acids. As DNA, the CDR3 is TGTGCCAGCAGCTTGGAAGGTAGGAACACCAAAGCTTTCTTT. Its translation: CASSLEGRNTKAFF.

The chain uses TRBV5-1 and TRBJ2-7, with D perhaps TRBD2 (6 bases). The V end was cut by 5 bases, the J end by 0 bases, with 15 bases between. The CDR3 contains 15 residues. Germline V gene sequence: CDR1 SGHRS, CDR2 YFSETQ. The CDR3 DNA sequence: TGCGCCAGCAGTCGTGGGGGGAGACCCTCCTACGAGCAGTACTTC. It specifies CASSRGGRPSYEQYF.